The source of this T cell receptor (beta chain) is a study of T cells in Graves' hyperthyroidism and ophthalmopathy. TCR beta CDR3 regions were amplified from RNA. An initial round of RT-PCR targeting the TCR CDR3 relied on the HTBI primer set. TCRdb called the multiplex PCR reads again in MiXCR, with one record for every CDR3 protein. The top ten clones hold 15% of a sample with more than 550,000 distinct CDR3 sequences, 17% of them seen once. Germline-derived CDR1 and CDR2 are MNHEY and SMNVEV (reference sequence). V shed 3 bases and J shed 1 base, with 7 bases lying between them. The CDR3 totals 13 residues. Every diagnosis used clinical symptoms, serum thyroxine and TRAb, thyroid ultrasound and orbital computed tomography. PBMCs were derived from roughly 10 ml fresh peripheral blood. This clonotype was observed at least ten times.

V and J are TRBV27 and TRBJ2-7; tentatively, D is TRBD2 (5 bases). Source material: blood. This TCR came from a man aged 45 to 65 with Graves' hyperthyroidism. In DNA, the CDR3 is TGTGCCAGCAGTTTCGGGGAATCCTACGAGCAGTACTTC. It encodes CASSFGESYEQYF.